A single sample gave rise to the 18 T cell receptor beta chains below, sequenced in a study of response to subunit inactivated influenza vaccine. Using its own MiXCR run on the RT-PCR reads, TCRdb lists one record per CDR3 protein. This table has roughly 460,000 distinct CDR3 sequences, about 10% appearing once. The specimen was PBMCs from blood, collected 45 days after vaccination. The source is a man between 50 and 59 years old who received an inactivated influenza vaccine.

This clonotype came up a few times. The rearrangement uses TRBV4-3 and TRBJ1-5; D is unclear. Germline assignment: CDR1 LGHNA and CDR2 YSLEER. V shed 1 base and J shed 5 bases, with 6 bases lying between them. CDR3 length: 13 amino acids. The CDR3 coding sequence is TGCGCCAGCAGCCAAGCCTTAGATCAGCCCCAGCATTTT. It specifies CASSQALDQPQHF.

In its sample, this clonotype was seen a few times. This chain connects TRBV5-1 to TRBJ2-7; TRBD1 is a possible D gene (6 bases). The CDR3 has 14 amino acids. Germline V gene lookup returns CDR1 SGHRS and CDR2 YFSETQ. V shed 4 bases and J shed 1 base, with 12 bases lying between them. In DNA form, the CDR3 reads TGCGCCAGCAGCGAGGACAGCCTATCCTACGAGCAGTACTTC. The encoded protein is CASSEDSLSYEQYF.

This chain uses TRBV5-1 with TRBJ1-1, with D uncertain. The V and J ends lost 4 bases and 5 bases respectively, with 18 bases between them. This CDR3 region has 15 residues. Per germline, CDR1 SGHRS and CDR2 YFSETQ. CDR3 DNA: TGCGCCAGCAGCCTGGCGGCCCAGAGAGTGACTGAAGCTTTCTTT. Protein: CASSLAAQRVTEAFF.

There are a few counts of this clonotype. The rearrangement uses TRBV7-2 and TRBJ2-7, with 13 bases aligning to TRBD2. This CDR3 is 14 amino acids long. The trim removed 6 bases at V and 6 bases at J, leaving 5 bases unmatched. CDR1 is SGHTA, CDR2 FQGNSA, per germline. CDR3 amino acids: CASRGTSGVSEQYF. The CDR3 nucleotides read TGTGCCAGCAGGGGGACTAGCGGGGTGTCCGAGCAGTACTTC.

This clonotype was picked up many times. CDR3 sequence: CSVEFASGTHYEQYF. The CDR3 DNA reads TGCAGCGTTGAATTCGCTAGCGGGACACACTACGAGCAGTACTTC. The chain employs TRBV29-1 and TRBJ2-7, with 9 bases that match TRBD2. CDR3 length equals 15 residues. Germline lookup yields CDR1 SQVTM and CDR2 ANQGSEA. The J segment lost 3 bases and the V segment lost 2 bases, leaving 8 bases of the junction unmatched.

The table lists this clonotype with a few counts. The CDR3: CASSFIKPLSYNEQFF. Written as DNA, the CDR3 is TGTGCCAGCAGCTTCATCAAGCCCCTCTCCTACAATGAGCAGTTCTTC. The chain employs TRBV5-5 and TRBJ2-1; D call uncertain. The CDR3 length is 16 residues. V was pared by 2 bases and J by 0 bases, with 12 bases between. The germline V gene has CDR1 SGHKS and CDR2 YYEKEE (reference sequence).

This clonotype has a handful of counts. The chain combines TRBV20-1 with TRBJ2-7; 8 nucleotides agree with TRBD1. Germline V gene data show CDR1 as DFQATT and CDR2 as SNEGSKA (reference sequence). The trim removed 2 bases at V and 7 bases at J, leaving 7 bases unmatched. This CDR3 spans 13 amino acids. CDR3: CSARWQGAAEQYF. CDR3 coding DNA: TGCAGTGCTAGATGGCAGGGGGCTGCTGAGCAGTACTTC.

The chain couples TRBV4-3 to TRBJ2-2; D may be TRBD1 or TRBD2 (5 bases each). The CDR3 has 16 residues. CDR1 is LGHNA and CDR2 is YSLEER in the germline V gene. V was trimmed by 0 bases and J by 8 bases, leaving 16 bases between them. For the CDR3, the DNA is TGCGCCAGCAGCCAAGAGGGGACCCCAACTGGGGGGGAGCTGTTTTTT. Translated: CASSQEGTPTGGELFF.

The chain joins TRBV14 to TRBJ2-1, with D possibly matching TRBD2 (6 bases). Trimming removed 2 bases at V and 5 bases at J, with 16 bases between. The CDR3 is 16 residues long. The germline CDR1 and CDR2 sequences are SGHDN and FVKESK. CDR3 nucleotide sequence: TGTGCCAGCAGCCAAAATTGGCATTGGGAGGACAATGAGCAGTTCTTC. It encodes CASSQNWHWEDNEQFF.

This clonotype was observed at least ten times. The gene calls are TRBV10-3 and TRBJ2-7; 10 positions match TRBD1. The V and J ends lost 6 bases and 0 bases, in that order; junction bases with no gene match: 2. CDR3 length equals 14 residues. Germline V gives CDR1 ENHRY, CDR2 SYGVKD. CDR3 in amino acids: CAISRTGGSYEQYF. CDR3 DNA: TGTGCCATCAGCAGGACAGGGGGCTCCTACGAGCAGTACTTC.

This clonotype appeared a few times. The CDR3 region has the DNA TGTGCCAGCAGCCCCCTAGGGGGAAAAGTTGGAAAACTGTTTTTT. It translates to CASSPLGGKVGKLFF. The chain is built from TRBV14 and TRBJ1-4, with a possible D match to TRBD1 (6 bases). V was pared by 4 bases and J by 10 bases, with 19 bases between. Germline V CDR1 and CDR2: SGHDN, FVKESK. CDR3 length equals 15 residues.

This clonotype showed up just a few times. The chain is built from TRBV5-6 and TRBJ1-1; tentatively, D is TRBD1 (6 bases). Germline CDR1 and CDR2: SGHDT and YYEEEE. This CDR3 has 15 residues. The V end was cut by 0 bases, the J end by 5 bases, with 14 bases between. CDR3 residues: CASSLDMGAGTEAFF. CDR3 nucleotides: TGTGCCAGCAGCTTGGATATGGGGGCGGGGACTGAAGCTTTCTTT.

This clonotype appeared a few times. This chain joins TRBV7-2 and TRBJ2-1; perhaps TRBD1 as D (5 bases). Germline lookup yields CDR1 SGHTA and CDR2 FQGNSA. Trimming removed 3 bases from V and 7 bases from J, with 13 bases in between. The length of the CDR3 is 14 residues. DNA of the CDR3: TGTGCCAGCAGCTTGGCAGGGATGTCGAATGAGCAGTTCTTC. This gives the protein CASSLAGMSNEQFF.

The genes are TRBV28 and TRBJ2-4; no reliable D call. Germline V gene lookup returns CDR1 MDHEN and CDR2 SYDVKM. Trimming took off 2 bases at V and 0 bases at J, with 11 bases between the two ends. CDR3 length equals 16 residues. CDR3 in amino acids: CASSLEVSIAKNIQYF. CDR3 bases: TGTGCCAGCAGTTTAGAAGTATCGATAGCCAAAAACATTCAGTACTTC.

The chain employs TRBV12-3 or TRBV12-4 and TRBJ2-7; 11 bases are shared with TRBD2. Germline trimming cut 6 bases from V and 1 base from J; bases unmatched to any gene: 5. CDR3 size: 15 residues. CDR3 sequence: CASSLSGRGSYEQYF. CDR3 bases: TGTGCCAGCAGCCTTAGCGGGAGGGGGTCCTACGAGCAGTACTTC.

Ten or more counts support this clonotype. This chain joins TRBV5-1 and TRBJ2-1; TRBD1 aligns across 8 bases. From germline, CDR1 is SGHRS and CDR2 YFSETQ. The CDR3 runs to 13 residues. V lost 4 bases, J lost 5 bases, and 2 bases stayed unmatched. CDR3 in amino acids: CASSPGGNNEQFF. The CDR3 DNA follows: TGCGCCAGCAGCCCAGGGGGCAACAATGAGCAGTTCTTC.

The genes are TRBV6-5 and TRBJ2-1; tentatively, D is TRBD1 or TRBD2 (5 bases each). The CDR3 spans 16 residues. Trimming removed 2 bases from V and 12 bases from J, with 23 bases in between. Germline values: CDR1 MNHEY, CDR2 SVGAGI. CDR3 residues: CASSYTLGSGGGGQFF. The CDR3 nucleotides are TGTGCCAGCAGTTACACCCTGGGGAGTGGGGGTGGTGGGCAGTTCTTC.

There are a few counts of this clonotype. This chain connects TRBV9 to TRBJ2-5, with 7 positions matching TRBD1. V dropped 4 bases and J dropped 1; count of bases not matched to a gene: 7. The CDR3 totals 15 residues. Germline V gene lookup returns CDR1 SGDLS and CDR2 YYNGEE. In DNA, the CDR3 is TGTGCCAGCAGCAAAGGGACAGCCGTCCAAGAGACCCAGTACTTC. Translation gives CASSKGTAVQETQYF.